This T cell receptor beta chain stems from a study of blood T cell repertoires in COVID-19. In the study overall: Collection of acute and convalescent COVID-19 samples took place in the United States, Italy and Spain. The analysed material was cDNA or gDNA that came from T cells, B-cell-depleted T cells, or PBMCs.

Trimming cost V 3 bases and J 1 base, with 17 bases left between them. The CDR3 spans 17 residues. Germline lookup yields CDR1 SGDLS and CDR2 YYNGEE. In the original analysis: Estimation of nucleated cell counts relied on the amplification of reference gene primers. Some clones are missing from TCRdb's copy, which holds only in-frame ones; the method was immunoSEQ multiplex PCR. V and J calls and clone size are given by that table; D and trimming were obtained from the DNA. The repertoire consists of approximately 15,000 clones, with 87% occurring once and the leading ten covering 15% to 20%. The sequencing sample was made of peripheral blood. This TCR was sampled from a man aged 45 to 65 with active COVID-19. The rearrangement links TRBV9 to TRBJ2-1; D is possibly TRBD2 (6 bases). The CDR3 region has the DNA TGTGCCAGCAGCGCCTTACCCTTAGCGGATTCCTACAATGAGCAGTTCTTC. This codes for CASSALPLADSYNEQFF.